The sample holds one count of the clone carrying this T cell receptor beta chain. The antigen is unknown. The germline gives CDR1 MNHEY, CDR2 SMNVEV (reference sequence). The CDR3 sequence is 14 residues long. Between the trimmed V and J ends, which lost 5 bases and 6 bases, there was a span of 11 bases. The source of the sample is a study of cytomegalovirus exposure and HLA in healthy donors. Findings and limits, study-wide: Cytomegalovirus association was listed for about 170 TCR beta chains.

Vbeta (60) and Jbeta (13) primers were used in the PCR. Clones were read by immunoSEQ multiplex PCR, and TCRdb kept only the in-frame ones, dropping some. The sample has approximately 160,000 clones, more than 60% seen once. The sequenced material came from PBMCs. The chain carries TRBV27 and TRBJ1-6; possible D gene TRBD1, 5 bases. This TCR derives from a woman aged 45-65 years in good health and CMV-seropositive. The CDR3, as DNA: TGTGCCAGCAGTGGGCGGGACGCTAATTCACCCCTCCACTTT. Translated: CASSGRDANSPLHF.